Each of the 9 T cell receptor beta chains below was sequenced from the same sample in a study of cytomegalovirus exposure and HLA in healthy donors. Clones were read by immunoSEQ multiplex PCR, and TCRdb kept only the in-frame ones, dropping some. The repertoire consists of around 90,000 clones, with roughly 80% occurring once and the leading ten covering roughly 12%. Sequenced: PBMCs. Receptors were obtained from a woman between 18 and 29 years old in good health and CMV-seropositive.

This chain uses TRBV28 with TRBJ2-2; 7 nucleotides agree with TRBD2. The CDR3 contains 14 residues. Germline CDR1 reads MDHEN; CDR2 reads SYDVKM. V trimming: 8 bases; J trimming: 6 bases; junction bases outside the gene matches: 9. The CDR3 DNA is TGTGCCAGCGGCGTGGGGGGGGTTCCCGGGGAGCTGTTTTTT. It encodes CASGVGGVPGELFF.

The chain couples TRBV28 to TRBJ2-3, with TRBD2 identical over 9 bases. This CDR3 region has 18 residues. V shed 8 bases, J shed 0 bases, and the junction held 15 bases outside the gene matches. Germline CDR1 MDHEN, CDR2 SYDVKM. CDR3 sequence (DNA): TGTGCCAGCGCCGCGGGGGGGCATTTCAGGCTCAGCACAGATACGCAGTATTTT. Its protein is CASAAGGHFRLSTDTQYF.

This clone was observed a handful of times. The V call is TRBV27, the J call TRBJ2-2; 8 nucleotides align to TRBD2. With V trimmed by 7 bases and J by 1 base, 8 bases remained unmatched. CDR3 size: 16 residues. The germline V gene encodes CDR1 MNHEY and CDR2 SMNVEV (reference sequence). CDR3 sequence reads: CASNPWAGGNTGELFF. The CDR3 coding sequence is TGTGCCAGCAATCCCTGGGCGGGGGGGAACACCGGGGAGCTGTTTTTT.

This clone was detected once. The CDR3 DNA is TGTGCCAGCAGTCCTGGTTACAGTGCTTCCTATGGCTACACCTTC. This gives the protein CASSPGYSASYGYTF. The rearrangement uses TRBV5-6 and TRBJ1-2, with D hard to call. The V end was cut by 5 bases, the J end by 4 bases, with 18 bases between. Looked up from germline, CDR1 is SGHDT and CDR2 is YYEEEE. The CDR3 runs to 15 residues. The complete variable domain, with remaining parts taken from reference TRBV5-6 and TRBJ1-2, reads DAGVTQSPTHLIKTRGQQVTLRCSPKSGHDTVSWYQQALGQGPQFIFQYYEEEERQRGNFPDRFSGHQFPNYSSELNVNALLLGDSALYLCASSPGYSASYGYTFGSGTRLTVV.

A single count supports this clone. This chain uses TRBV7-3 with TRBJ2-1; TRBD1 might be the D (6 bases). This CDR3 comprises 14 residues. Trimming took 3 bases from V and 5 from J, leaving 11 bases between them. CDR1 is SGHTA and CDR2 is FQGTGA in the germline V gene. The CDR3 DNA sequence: TGTGCCAGCAGCTTGGGGACATTAAACAATGAGCAGTTCTTC. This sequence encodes CASSLGTLNNEQFF.

The CDR3 region is CASSSLGQGNSPLHF. In DNA, the CDR3 is TGTGCCAGCAGTAGTCTGGGACAGGGGAATTCACCCCTCCACTTT. The chain joins TRBV28 to TRBJ1-6; 10 nucleotides agree with TRBD1. Unmatched junction bases numbered 5, after V lost 5 bases and J lost 7 bases. Germline lookup yields CDR1 MDHEN and CDR2 SYDVKM. The CDR3 spans 15 residues.

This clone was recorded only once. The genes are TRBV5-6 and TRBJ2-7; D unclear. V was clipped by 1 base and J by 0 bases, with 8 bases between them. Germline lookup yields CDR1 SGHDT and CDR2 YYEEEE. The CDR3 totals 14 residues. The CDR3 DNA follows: TGTGCCAGCAGCTTGAGGCGGATCTCCTACGAGCAGTACTTC. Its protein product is CASSLRRISYEQYF.

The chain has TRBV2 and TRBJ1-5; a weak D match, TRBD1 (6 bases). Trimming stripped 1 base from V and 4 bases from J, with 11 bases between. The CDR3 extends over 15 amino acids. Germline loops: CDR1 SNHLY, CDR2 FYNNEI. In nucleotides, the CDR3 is TGTGCCAGCAGTGAAGATCGGACAGAGAATCAGCCCCAGCATTTT. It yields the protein CASSEDRTENQPQHF.

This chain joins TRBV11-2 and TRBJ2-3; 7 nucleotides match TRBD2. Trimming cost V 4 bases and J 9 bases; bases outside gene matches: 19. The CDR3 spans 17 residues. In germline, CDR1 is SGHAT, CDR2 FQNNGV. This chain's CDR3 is CASSSSLTSQLWGTQYF. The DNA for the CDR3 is TGTGCCAGCAGCTCATCATTGACTAGCCAGCTGTGGGGGACGCAGTATTTT.